This T cell receptor beta chain comes out of a study of T-cell memory formation after mild COVID-19. Study in general: The study found TCR clusters largely donor specific.

CDR1 MDHEN and CDR2 SYDVKM come from the germline V gene. The CDR3 is 14 amino acids. V was shortened by 5 bases and J by 4 bases, with 14 bases between the two germline ends. TCRdb fed the 5' RACE reads into MiXCR, producing one record per CDR3 protein. Of around 300,000 distinct CDR3 sequences listed, under 8.5% are singletons. The gene calls are TRBV28 and TRBJ2-5, with D perhaps matching TRBD1 (6 bases). The sample comprised PBMCs or a T cell subset sorted from them (not recorded which). This receptor was identified in a man younger than 35 who had mild COVID-19 (a few samples of this study predate the infection). Cell type and time point are not known. In DNA form, the CDR3 reads TGTGCCAGCAGTCAAGGACAGATCGGAGAGACCCAGTACTTC. Amino acid sequence: CASSQGQIGETQYF.